This T cell receptor beta chain was sequenced in a study of Graves' ophthalmopathy and Graves' hyperthyroidism. Study findings and constraints: Sensitivity of 65% to 71% and specificity of approximately 73% were achieved by the model that predicted ophthalmopathy progression.

The CDR3 is 13 amino acids. Germline CDR1 SNHLY, CDR2 FYNNEI. V lost 7 bases and J lost 2; bases outside the gene matches: 5. For this clonotype: The antigen is unknown.

TCR beta CDR3 regions were amplified from RNA transcripts. HTBI primers were employed in first-round RT-PCR, then a second-round multiplex PCR followed. Via MiXCR, TCRdb re-called the multiplex PCR reads, giving one row per CDR3 protein. The data show about 700,000 distinct CDR3 sequences, approximately 39% seen once. Clinical symptoms, serum thyroxine, TRAb, thyroid ultrasound and orbital computed tomography formed the basis of diagnosis. Someone took the PBMCs out of approximately 10 ml of fresh peripheral blood. This receptor was taken from an adult man with Graves' ophthalmopathy. The rearrangement links TRBV2 to TRBJ2-7, with TRBD1 matching 7 bases. The sequenced material came from peripheral blood. The CDR3 nucleotides read TGTGCCAGCACTGACAGGGCCCCCTACGAGCAGTACTTC. As protein: CASTDRAPYEQYF. Filled out from reference TRBV2 and TRBJ2-7, the complete variable domain reads EPEVTQTPSHQVTQMGQEVILRCVPISNHLYFYWYRQILGQKVEFLVSFYNNEISEKSEIFDDQFSVERPDGSNFTLKIRSTKLEDSAMYFCASTDRAPYEQYFGPGTRLTVT.